This TCR beta chain was observed in a study of blood T cell repertoires in COVID-19. The overall study: Whether acute or convalescent, the COVID-19 samples came from the United States, Italy and Spain. Sample material is recorded as cDNA or gDNA derived from T cells, B-cell-depleted T cells, or PBMCs.

How the authors handled the data: For nucleated cells, counts were estimated from reference gene primer amplification. Assay used: immunoSEQ multiplex PCR; TCRdb lists only in-frame clones, some missing. That table supplies the V and J calls and clone size; D and trimming were determined from the DNA. The table has 90,000 to 130,000 clones, around 90% seen once. V shed 5 bases, J shed 10 bases, and the junction held 3 bases outside the gene matches. Germline CDR1 SNHLY, CDR2 FYNNEI. The length of the CDR3 is 13 residues. Sequencing was done on a sample of peripheral blood. The clonotype comes from a human donor in a cohort sampled during active COVID-19. This rearrangement joins TRBV2 to TRBJ1-6, with TRBD1 matching over 9 bases. This chain's CDR3 is CASSRDRDSPLHF. The CDR3 DNA reads TGTGCCAGCAGTCGGGACAGGGACTCACCCCTCCACTTT.